This paragraph covers one T cell receptor beta chain sequence. The antigen is not known. The source of the sample is a study of shared clonotypes between healthy human individuals. Study summary: The cohort had two women and three men, ages 18 to 49. Researchers assigned three CD4 naive, three CD4 memory, two CD8 naive and one CD8 memory plate to each donor.

Splitting of CD4+ cells produced CD45RA+ naive and CD45RA-negative memory subsets. Profiled with immunoSEQ multiplex PCR; TCRdb holds only in-frame clones, not every one. The sample shows about 770,000 clones, roughly two thirds of them seen only once. Points from the study as a whole: The researchers took only blood, and tissue repertoires probably look different.

The specimen sequenced was memory CD4+ T cells sorted from blood. Subset defined: CD45RA-negative fraction. The receptor was isolated from a woman in her thirties in good health.

This CDR3 is CASSYWGLAEAFF. DNA for the CDR3: TGTGCCAGCAGTTACTGGGGGCTAGCGGAAGCTTTCTTT. The rearrangement links TRBV6-6 to TRBJ1-1, with D possibly TRBD1 on 6 matching bases. The CDR3 covers 13 residues. V dropped 1 base and J dropped 8 bases, with 11 bases sitting between them. Germline CDR1 is MNHNY and CDR2 is SVGAGI (reference sequence).